This entry describes one T cell receptor (beta chain). Its antigen is undetermined. These data are taken from a study of cytomegalovirus exposure and HLA in healthy donors. Findings and limits, study-wide: Cytomegalovirus-associated TCR beta chains were listed, numbering 164. Being productive about 87% or about 30% of the time was typical of most TCR beta V segments in an earlier analysis. Per published reports, the classifier diagnosed cytomegalovirus status with high specificity and sensitivity.

Both 60 Vbeta primers and 13 Jbeta primers went into the PCR. This table comes from immunoSEQ multiplex PCR, and its TCRdb copy is limited to in-frame clones, with some not included. This sample has around 130,000 clones; about 80% occur once, and the top ten carry 2.5%. This CDR3 has 13 amino acids. Germline V lookup: CDR1 MNHEY, CDR2 SVGAGI. V usage is TRBV6-5 and J usage is TRBJ2-5, with TRBD1 matching over 7 bases. The J call is doubtful: the DNA matches TRBJ2-7 better. The TCR comes from a man aged 30-40 years in good health and CMV-seronegative. The sequenced sample was PBMCs. For the CDR3, the DNA is TGTGCCAGCAGATCCGGGACAGCCTCCGAGCAGTACTTC. Its translation: CASRSGTASEQYF.